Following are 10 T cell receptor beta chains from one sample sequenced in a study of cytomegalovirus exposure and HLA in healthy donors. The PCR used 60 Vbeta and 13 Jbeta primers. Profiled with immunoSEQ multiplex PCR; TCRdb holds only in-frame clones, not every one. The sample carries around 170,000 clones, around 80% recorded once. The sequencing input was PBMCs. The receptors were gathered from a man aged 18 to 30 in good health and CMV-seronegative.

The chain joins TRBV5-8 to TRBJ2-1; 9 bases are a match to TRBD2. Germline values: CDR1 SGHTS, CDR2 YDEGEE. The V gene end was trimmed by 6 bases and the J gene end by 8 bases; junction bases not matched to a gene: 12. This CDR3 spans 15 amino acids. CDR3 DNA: TGTGCCAGCACCCTGTCTGGGACTAGCAGCGATGAGCAGTTCTTC. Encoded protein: CASTLSGTSSDEQFF.

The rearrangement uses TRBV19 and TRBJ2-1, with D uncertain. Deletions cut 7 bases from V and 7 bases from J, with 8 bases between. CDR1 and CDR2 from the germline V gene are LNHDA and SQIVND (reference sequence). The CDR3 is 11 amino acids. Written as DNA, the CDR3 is TGTGCCAGTAACAGCCGTAATGAGCAGTTCTTC. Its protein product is CASNSRNEQFF. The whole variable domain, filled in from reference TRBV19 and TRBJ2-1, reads DGGITQSPKYLFRKEGQNVTLSCEQNLNHDAMYWYRQDPGQGLRLIYYSQIVNDFQKGDIAEGYSVSREKKESFPLTVTSAQKNPTAFYLCASNSRNEQFFGPGTRLTVL.

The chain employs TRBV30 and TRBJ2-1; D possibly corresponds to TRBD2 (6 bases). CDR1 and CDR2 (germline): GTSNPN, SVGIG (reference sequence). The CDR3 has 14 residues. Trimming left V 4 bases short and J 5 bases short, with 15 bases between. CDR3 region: CAWTNAGTNNEQFF. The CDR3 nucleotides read TGTGCCTGGACTAACGCGGGGACCAACAATGAGCAGTTCTTC. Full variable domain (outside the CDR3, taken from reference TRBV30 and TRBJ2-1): SQTIHQWPATLVQPVGSPLSLECTVEGTSNPNLYWYRQAAGRGLQLLFYSVGIGQISSEVPQNLSASRPQDRQFILSSKKLLLSDSGFYLCAWTNAGTNNEQFFGPGTRLTVL.

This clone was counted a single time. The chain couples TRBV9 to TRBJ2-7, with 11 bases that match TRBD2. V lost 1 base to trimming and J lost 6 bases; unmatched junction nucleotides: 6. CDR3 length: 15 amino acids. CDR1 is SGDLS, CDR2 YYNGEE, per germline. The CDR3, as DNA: TGTGCCAGCAGCGTACATAGCGGGAGGGCGGGCGAGCAGTACTTC. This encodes CASSVHSGRAGEQYF.

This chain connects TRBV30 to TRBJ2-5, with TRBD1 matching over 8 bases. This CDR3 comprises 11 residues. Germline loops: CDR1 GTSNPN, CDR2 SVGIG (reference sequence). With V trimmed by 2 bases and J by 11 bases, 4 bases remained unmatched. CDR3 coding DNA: TGTGCCTGGAGTTCAGGGGGCAAGCAGTACTTC. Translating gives CAWSSGGKQYF.

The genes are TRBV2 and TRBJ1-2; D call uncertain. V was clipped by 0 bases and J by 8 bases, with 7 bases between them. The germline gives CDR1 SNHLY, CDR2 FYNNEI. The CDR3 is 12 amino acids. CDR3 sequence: CASSEAARGYTF. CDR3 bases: TGTGCCAGCAGTGAAGCAGCCCGCGGCTACACCTTC. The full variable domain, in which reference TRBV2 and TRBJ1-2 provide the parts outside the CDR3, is EPEVTQTPSHQVTQMGQEVILRCVPISNHLYFYWYRQILGQKVEFLVSFYNNEISEKSEIFDDQFSVERPDGSNFTLKIRSTKLEDSAMYFCASSEAARGYTFGSGTRLTVV.

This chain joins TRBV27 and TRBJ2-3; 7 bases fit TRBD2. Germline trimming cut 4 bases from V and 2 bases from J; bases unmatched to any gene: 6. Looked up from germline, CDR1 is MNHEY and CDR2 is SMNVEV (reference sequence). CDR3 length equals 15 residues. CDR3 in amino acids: CASSYREVPTDTQYF. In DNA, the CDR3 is TGTGCCAGCAGTTACCGGGAGGTTCCCACAGATACGCAGTATTTT.

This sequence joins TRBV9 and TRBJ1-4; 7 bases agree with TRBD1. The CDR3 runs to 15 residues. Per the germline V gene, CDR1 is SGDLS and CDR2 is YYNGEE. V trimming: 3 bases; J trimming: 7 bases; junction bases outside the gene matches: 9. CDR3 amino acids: CASSGGSGTAEKLFF. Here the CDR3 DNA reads TGTGCCAGCAGCGGAGGCTCCGGGACAGCTGAAAAACTGTTTTTT.

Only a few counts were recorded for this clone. The CDR3 loop reads CASSRGQGPNQPQHF. The CDR3 bases are TGTGCCAGCAGCCGCGGACAGGGCCCTAATCAGCCCCAGCATTTT. The V gene is TRBV6-1, the J gene TRBJ1-5, with 8 bases matching TRBD1. Germline CDR1 and CDR2: MNHNS and SASEGT. The ends lost 6 bases at V and 4 bases at J; junction bases unmatched: 8. The CDR3 has 15 amino acids.

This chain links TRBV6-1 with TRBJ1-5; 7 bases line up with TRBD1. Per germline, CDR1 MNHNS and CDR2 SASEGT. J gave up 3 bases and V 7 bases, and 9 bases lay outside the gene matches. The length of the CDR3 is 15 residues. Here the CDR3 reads CASTLTGLLNQPQHF. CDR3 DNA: TGTGCCAGCACCCTGACAGGGCTCCTCAATCAGCCCCAGCATTTT.